This T cell receptor (beta chain) is drawn from a study of control samples from healthy donors and cancer patients. Libraries were prepared by immunoSEQ multiplex PCR; TCRdb keeps only in-frame clonotypes and omits some of them. The table records about 120,000 clones, around 89% of them present only once. Sequencing input: blood. This clonotype was sampled from a man aged 35 to 55 in good health.

CDR3: CSARGEIGQYF. CDR3 DNA sequence: TGCAGTGCTAGAGGGGAGATTGGGCAGTATTTT. This rearrangement joins TRBV20-1 to TRBJ2-3; a weak D match, TRBD2 (5 bases). Trimming removed 1 base at V and 11 bases at J, with 10 bases between. Germline V gene sequence: CDR1 DFQATT, CDR2 SNEGSKA (reference sequence). The CDR3 totals 11 residues.